The clone carrying this TCR beta chain was found a few times. Time point in this sample: persistent/refractory GD, antithyroid drugs over 5 years with positive TRAb. The TCR library used RNA extracted from PBMCs. The record originates from a study of regulatory T cells in long-lasting Graves disease. Looked up from germline, CDR1 is SGHDT and CDR2 is YYEEEE. V was clipped by 0 bases and J by 5 bases, with 15 bases between them. The CDR3 runs 16 residues. The TCR beta library used iRepertoire HTBI primers with Arm-PCR amplification of CDR3. TCRdb processed the multiplex PCR reads anew with MiXCR; each CDR3 protein has one entry. The sample consists of roughly 400,000 distinct CDR3 sequences, less than 25% of them appearing once.

The receptor's source is a female donor with Graves disease. This specimen was peripheral blood mononuclear cells (PBMCs), taken when the disease was refractory, from a patient treated with antithyroid drugs. This rearrangement joins TRBV5-6 to TRBJ2-1; tentatively, D is TRBD2 (7 bases). The CDR3 protein is CASSLGGGTKHNEQFF. In DNA, the CDR3 is TGTGCCAGCAGCTTGGGGGGGGGGACAAAACACAATGAGCAGTTCTTC.